The entry below describes one TCR beta chain. Its antigen remains unknown. This sample is part of a study of beta chain features in type 1 diabetes. Regarding the study as a whole: Moderate but significant shortening of TCRB CDR3s was recorded in all four CD4+ subsets from Type 1 diabetes patients. The influence of HLA type on TCRB rearrangement stayed undetermined.

The authors reverse transcribed all of the isolated RNA, so sequencing captured expressed TCRB transcripts. The protocol was immunoSEQ multiplex PCR, while the TCRdb copy is restricted to in-frame clones and leaves out a portion. The repertoire consists of 200,000 to 300,000 clones, with 9.5% to 13% occurring once and the leading ten covering more than 0.015%. With 5 bases removed from V and 14 bases from J, the gap between germline ends came to 13 bases. This CDR3 spans 11 amino acids. Germline CDR1 reads MNHNS; CDR2 reads SASEGT. This TCR came from a man in his thirties or forties with type 1 diabetes. The chain employs TRBV6-1 and TRBJ2-1, with a possible D match to TRBD2 (5 bases). The sample taken for sequencing was naive CD4+ T cells from blood. CDR3 nucleotides: TGTGCCAGCAGTTACGGCAGAGGGAAGTTCTTC. Translating it yields CASSYGRGKFF.